The present T cell receptor beta chain was sequenced within a study of CD8 T cells in ankylosing spondylitis. Study-level points and caveats: What seemed typical of ankylosing spondylitis blood was a TCR beta motif built from fewer than ten highly homologous variants. Previous work reported some of these motif variants in the synovial fluid and blood of reactive arthritis. Disease-linked clones bore a CD8+ phenotype, appearing relatively rarely in peripheral blood. Clones tied to disease were said to be significantly enriched in matched ankylosing spondylitis synovial fluid.

One entry per CDR3 protein results from TCRdb running MiXCR on the 5' RACE reads. The repertoire holds about 540,000 distinct CDR3 sequences, 12% seen once, with around 7% in the top ten. To note about this clonotype: Its antigen is as yet unknown.

The source is a male donor with ankylosing spondylitis. The sequencing sample was made of blood, either unsorted or a sorted T cell fraction (not recorded which).

CDR3 region: CAWRPPATPGELFF. As DNA, the CDR3 is TGTGCCTGGAGGCCACCCGCGACCCCCGGGGAGCTGTTTTTT. The chain has TRBV30 and TRBJ2-2; D gene unclear. Germline V CDR1 and CDR2: GTSNPN, SVGIG (reference sequence). This CDR3 is 14 amino acids long. Trimming stripped 3 bases from V and 6 bases from J, with 14 bases between.